The next 26 T cell receptor beta chains were all read from a single sample in a study of vaccination and CD4 T cells after COVID-19. The treatment here: approximately 9-day PBMC culture with coronavirus spike peptide pools or control peptides (ViraFEST assay). These receptors have no known antigen. Sequenced with the Oncomine TCR Beta short-read assay was DNA taken from cultured CD4+ T cells. From the PCR reads, TCRdb called clonotypes with MiXCR, one entry per CDR3 protein. This table holds approximately 20,000 distinct CDR3 sequences, 50% to 60% found once. The material sequenced was CD4+ T cells from blood, cultured in vitro. The origin of the receptors is a human donor who had recovered from COVID-19.

This clonotype appeared a few times. The J gene is TRBJ2-1, the V gene TRBV12-3 or TRBV12-4; 7 positions match TRBD2. V gave up 5 bases and J gave up 7 bases; unmatched junction bases: 11. There are 15 residues in the CDR3. The CDR3 DNA follows: TGTGCCAGCAGTCCTCAGAGCGGGGTAGGTAATGAGCAGTTCTTC. Encoded protein: CASSPQSGVGNEQFF.

In DNA, the CDR3 is TGTGCCAGCAGCTTCAGCCCGTCTGATGGCTACACCTTC. Protein sequence: CASSFSPSDGYTF. This chain joins TRBV5-5 and TRBJ1-2; no definite D call. This CDR3 has 13 residues. Germline V gene lookup returns CDR1 SGHKS and CDR2 YYEKEE (reference sequence). V lost 2 bases and J 6 bases, leaving 11 bases between the germline ends. Full variable domain (rest looked up from reference TRBV5-5 and TRBJ1-2): DAGVTQSPTHLIKTRGQQVTLRCSPISGHKSVSWYQQVLGQGPQFIFQYYEKEERGRGNFPDRFSARQFPNYSSELNVNALLLGDSALYLCASSFSPSDGYTFGSGTRLTVV.

CDR3 residues: CASSRRGLTDTQYF. The CDR3 DNA is TGCGCCAGCAGCCGTAGGGGGCTCACAGATACGCAGTATTTT. The V gene is TRBV10-1, the J gene TRBJ2-3; 7 bases are shared with TRBD1. V shed 6 bases and J 2 bases; nucleotides not matched to a gene: 5. Germline V lookup: CDR1 WNHNN, CDR2 SYGVQD (reference sequence). The CDR3 loop spans 14 amino acids.

This clonotype has only a few counts. The CDR3 nucleotides read TGCAGTGCTAGCGACAGGAACACTGAAGCTTTCTTT. Its protein is CSASDRNTEAFF. The chain combines TRBV20-1 with TRBJ1-1, with D perhaps matching TRBD1 (5 bases). This CDR3 spans 12 amino acids. The ends were cut back, 3 bases at V and 1 base at J, with 6 bases in the middle. Germline-derived CDR1 and CDR2 are DFQATT and SNEGSKA (reference sequence).

CDR3 DNA sequence: TGTGCCAGCAGCTTACAGGGTGGTAATTCACCCCTCCACTTT. It yields the protein CASSLQGGNSPLHF. The chain has TRBV2 and TRBJ1-6; maybe TRBD1 (6 bases). Germline loops: CDR1 SNHLY, CDR2 FYNNEI. The V gene lost 6 bases and the J gene lost 6 bases, with 12 bases spanning the gap. The CDR3 has 14 residues. The full variable domain, in which reference TRBV2 and TRBJ1-6 provide the parts outside the CDR3, is EPEVTQTPSHQVTQMGQEVILRCVPISNHLYFYWYRQILGQKVEFLVSFYNNEISEKSEIFDDQFSVERPDGSNFTLKIRSTKLEDSAMYFCASSLQGGNSPLHFGNGTRLTVT.

The chain employs TRBV7-3 and TRBJ2-1; 11 nucleotides match TRBD2. Trimming at V came to 6 bases and at J to 7 bases, leaving 8 bases not matched to a gene. CDR1 is SGHTA, CDR2 FQGTGA, per germline. The CDR3 extends over 15 amino acids. The chain's CDR3 is CASRRLAGTENEQFF. CDR3 DNA: TGTGCCAGCAGAAGACTAGCGGGAACGGAGAATGAGCAGTTCTTC.

The V and J genes are TRBV12-3 or TRBV12-4 and TRBJ2-5; 7 bases agree with TRBD2. The length of the CDR3 is 14 residues. V trimming: 6 bases; J trimming: 3 bases; junction bases outside the gene matches: 7. CDR3 sequence reads: CASRQAGRKETQYF. CDR3 nucleotides: TGTGCCAGCAGGCAAGCGGGAAGAAAAGAGACCCAGTACTTC.

This clonotype occurred a few times. The chain couples TRBV7-9 to TRBJ2-1; 15 nucleotides line up with TRBD2. CDR1 is SEHNR and CDR2 is FQNEAQ in the germline V gene (reference sequence). V lost 1 base and J lost 15; bases outside the gene matches: 4. The CDR3 extends over 14 amino acids. The CDR3 loop is CASSLGGTSGRPFF. The CDR3 nucleotides are TGTGCCAGCAGCTTAGGCGGGACTAGCGGGAGGCCGTTCTTC.

The chain couples TRBV20-1 to TRBJ1-5; 9 bases are shared with TRBD1. This CDR3 contains 19 residues. The V gene end was trimmed by 4 bases and the J gene end by 0 bases; junction bases not matched to a gene: 16. Germline loops: CDR1 DFQATT, CDR2 SNEGSKA (reference sequence). CDR3 amino acids: CSATRGTAGTGYSNQPQHF. The CDR3 coding sequence is TGCAGTGCTACCCGGGGGACCGCGGGGACAGGGTATAGCAATCAGCCCCAGCATTTT.

This clonotype was observed a single time. The chain links TRBV28 to TRBJ2-4, with 9 nucleotides matching TRBD1. The V segment lost 7 bases and the J segment 7 bases; nucleotides outside the gene matches: 14. The CDR3 contains 16 residues. CDR1 MDHEN and CDR2 SYDVKM come from the germline V gene. The CDR3 coding sequence is TGTGCCAGCACGGCGGGGTGGGGACAGGGAGGTAACATTCAGTACTTC. Protein sequence: CASTAGWGQGGNIQYF.

This chain links TRBV27 with TRBJ1-1, with 11 bases fitting TRBD1. The CDR3 has 15 residues. The ends lost 5 bases at V and 1 base at J; junction bases unmatched: 3. Germline loops: CDR1 MNHEY, CDR2 SMNVEV (reference sequence). The CDR3 region is CASSSGTGGNTEAFF. As DNA, the CDR3 is TGTGCCAGCAGTAGCGGGACAGGGGGGAACACTGAAGCTTTCTTT.

The sample holds a few counts of this clonotype. This sequence joins TRBV11-2 and TRBJ1-2; unclear D gene. This CDR3 contains 10 residues. V lost 5 bases, J lost 8 bases, and 6 bases lay in between. Germline V CDR1 and CDR2: SGHAT, FQNNGV. The chain's CDR3 is CASSPGGYTF. The CDR3, as DNA: TGTGCCAGCAGCCCGGGGGGCTACACCTTC.

This clonotype is large (0.1 to 1%) in the sample. The V gene is TRBV21-1, the J gene TRBJ2-5; TRBD1, as called in the table, went unchecked against the DNA. TRBV21-1 is designated a pseudogene. This CDR3 is built from 15 residues. CDR3 bases: TGTGCCAGCAACTTGACGGGTCGCAGGGAGGAGACCCAGTACTTC. Its protein is CASNLTGRREETQYF.

V is TRBV11-2 and J is TRBJ2-1; D is ambiguous. This CDR3 has 13 residues. Trimming cost V 0 bases and J 11 bases, with 11 bases left between them. The germline gives CDR1 SGHAT, CDR2 FQNNGV. The CDR3 region has the DNA TGTGCCAGCAGCTTAGATCGTGCTACTCAGCAGTTCTTC. It encodes CASSLDRATQQFF. Filled out from reference TRBV11-2 and TRBJ2-1, the complete variable domain reads EAGVAQSPRYKIIEKRQSVAFWCNPISGHATLYWYQQILGQGPKLLIQFQNNGVVDDSQLPKDRFSAERLKGVDSTLKIQPAKLEDSAVYLCASSLDRATQQFFGPGTRLTVL.

The chain is built from TRBV20-1 and TRBJ2-7, with D possibly TRBD2 on 5 matching bases. The CDR3 covers 14 residues. In germline, CDR1 is DFQATT, CDR2 SNEGSKA (reference sequence). V was cut by 0 bases and J by 5 bases, with 14 bases left in between. In DNA form, the CDR3 reads TGCAGTGCTAGAGATGGCACTAGATTGGACGAGCAGTACTTC. Its protein is CSARDGTRLDEQYF.

This chain uses TRBV12-3 or TRBV12-4 with TRBJ1-2; D is uncertain. The V and J ends lost 3 bases and 8 bases respectively, with 19 bases between them. The CDR3 covers 15 residues. The CDR3 here is CASSLRSGGRWGYTF. The CDR3 DNA sequence: TGTGCCAGCAGTTTGAGGTCAGGCGGCCGTTGGGGCTACACCTTC.

The chain joins TRBV20-1 to TRBJ2-1; tentatively, D is TRBD2 (6 bases). This CDR3 is 16 amino acids long. Looked up from germline, CDR1 is DFQATT and CDR2 is SNEGSKA (reference sequence). Trimming removed 0 bases at V and 3 bases at J, with 15 bases between. This CDR3 reads CSARDSKDYLYNEQFF. The CDR3, as DNA: TGCAGTGCTAGAGACAGTAAGGACTACCTCTACAATGAGCAGTTCTTC.

The chain carries TRBV2 and TRBJ1-2; the D is unclear. The V end was cut by 6 bases, the J end by 7 bases, with 9 bases between. Germline loops: CDR1 SNHLY, CDR2 FYNNEI. The length of the CDR3 is 11 residues. As DNA, the CDR3 is TGTGCCAGCAGAATGATTAGTGGCTACACCTTC. Translated, it gives CASRMISGYTF.

V and J are TRBV7-9 and TRBJ2-5, with a possible D match to TRBD1 (5 bases). The CDR3 spans 13 residues. V lost 5 bases, J lost 3 bases, and 10 bases lay in between. CDR1 is SEHNR and CDR2 is FQNEAQ in the germline V gene (reference sequence). The CDR3 region is CASSDRKEETQYF. CDR3 sequence (DNA): TGTGCCAGCAGCGACAGAAAGGAAGAGACCCAGTACTTC.

This chain connects TRBV6-2 or TRBV6-3 to TRBJ2-7; 7 bases are shared with TRBD1. The trim removed 6 bases at V and 3 bases at J, leaving 8 bases unmatched. The CDR3 has 14 amino acids. Germline CDR1 and CDR2: MNHEY and SVGEGT. The CDR3 loop is CASRQPGQSYEQYF. In DNA, the CDR3 is TGTGCCAGCAGACAGCCGGGACAGAGCTACGAGCAGTACTTC.

The chain recombines TRBV5-1 with TRBJ2-7; tentative D call: TRBD1 (6 bases). V was trimmed by 3 bases and J by 0 bases, leaving 19 bases between them. Germline V lookup: CDR1 SGHRS, CDR2 YFSETQ. This CDR3 has 17 amino acids. CDR3 DNA: TGCGCCAGCAGCTGGGGTTGGAACACAGGGATCTCCTACGAGCAGTACTTC. This sequence encodes CASSWGWNTGISYEQYF.

This chain uses TRBV12-3 or TRBV12-4 with TRBJ2-3, with 12 bases that match TRBD2. J gave up 7 bases and V 5 bases, and 7 bases lay outside the gene matches. This CDR3 has 15 residues. The CDR3 sequence: CASSMTSGRKHTQYF. DNA of the CDR3: TGTGCCAGCAGTATGACTAGCGGGAGAAAACATACGCAGTATTTT.

This clonotype was seen more than once but under ten times. The genes are TRBV12-3 or TRBV12-4 and TRBJ2-6; 10 nucleotides align to TRBD1. Trimming cost V 5 bases and J 1 base; bases outside gene matches: 2. CDR3 length: 16 amino acids. The CDR3 DNA sequence: TGTGCCAGCAGTCGGACAGGGGGGTCTGGGGCCAACGTCCTGACTTTC. It yields the protein CASSRTGGSGANVLTF.

This rearrangement joins TRBV19 to TRBJ2-1, with D possibly being TRBD2 (6 bases). Germline CDR1 and CDR2: LNHDA and SQIVND (reference sequence). The CDR3 length is 17 residues. Trimming stripped 0 bases from V and 5 bases from J, with 17 bases between. The CDR3 reads CASSIEILGDFHNEQFF. DNA for the CDR3: TGTGCCAGTAGTATAGAAATCTTGGGGGACTTCCACAATGAGCAGTTCTTC.

J is TRBJ2-1 and V is TRBV27; D is possibly TRBD2 (6 bases). Germline V CDR1 and CDR2: MNHEY, SMNVEV (reference sequence). V gave up 6 bases and J gave up 3 bases, with 15 bases separating them. This CDR3 region has 15 residues. The CDR3 DNA follows: TGTGCCAGCAGCCAGCTGGGAGGAGGCTACAATGAGCAGTTCTTC. Its protein is CASSQLGGGYNEQFF.

The DNA for the CDR3 is TGCAGTGCCAGACTTCGGAGCACAGATACGCAGTATTTT. Translated: CSARLRSTDTQYF. The J gene is TRBJ2-3, the V gene TRBV20-1; D is ambiguous. Trimming pared 6 bases from V and 0 bases from J, leaving 10 bases between. This CDR3 has 13 amino acids. The germline V gene has CDR1 DFQATT and CDR2 SNEGSKA (reference sequence).